This TCR beta chain was sequenced for a study of TET2 disruption in CD19-targeted CAR T cells. TCRdb keeps only in-frame clones here, not all; method: immunoSEQ multiplex PCR. Its table lists tens of thousands of clones. Treatment here: autologous CTL019 cells: CD19 CAR with 4-1BB and CD3 zeta domains. Note on this clone: Its cognate antigen is unknown. The read terminates 3 residues ahead of where the CDR3 ends, so the germline J gene completes it.

Germline V gene data show CDR1 as SSHAT and CDR2 as FNYEAQ (reference sequence). Trimming at V came to 5 bases and at J to 2 bases, leaving 4 bases not matched to a gene. This CDR3 spans 15 amino acids. The source material was CD8- CAR+ T cells sorted from cultured blood T cells, sampled for CD19 CAR T cell therapy. The subset: CD8-negative CAR-positive T cells from the infusion product. This sequence originates from a man between 65 and 79 years old with chronic lymphocytic leukemia. The chain uses TRBV7-7 and TRBJ2-3; 10 bases map to TRBD1. The CDR3 here is CASSQGQGPTDTQYF. The DNA read from the CDR3 is TGTGCCAGCAGCCAGGGACAGGGGCCCACAGATACG. Complete variable domain (other parts from reference TRBV7-7 and TRBJ2-3): GAGVSQSPRYKVTKRGQDVTLRCDPISSHATLYWYQQALGQGPEFLTYFNYEAQPDKSGLPSDRFSAERPEGSISTLTIQRTEQRDSAMYRCASSQGQGPTDTQYFGPGTRLTVL.